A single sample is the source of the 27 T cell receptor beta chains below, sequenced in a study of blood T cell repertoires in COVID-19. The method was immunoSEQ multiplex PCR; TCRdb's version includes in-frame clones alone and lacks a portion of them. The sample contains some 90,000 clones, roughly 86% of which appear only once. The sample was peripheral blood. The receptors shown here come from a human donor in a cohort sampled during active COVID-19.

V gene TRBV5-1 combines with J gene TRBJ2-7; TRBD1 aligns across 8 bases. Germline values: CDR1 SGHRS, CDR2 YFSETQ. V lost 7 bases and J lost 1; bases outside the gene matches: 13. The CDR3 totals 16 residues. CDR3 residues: CASSPQTGQASYEQYF. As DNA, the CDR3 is TGCGCCAGCTCGCCCCAGACGGGACAGGCGTCCTACGAGCAGTACTTC.

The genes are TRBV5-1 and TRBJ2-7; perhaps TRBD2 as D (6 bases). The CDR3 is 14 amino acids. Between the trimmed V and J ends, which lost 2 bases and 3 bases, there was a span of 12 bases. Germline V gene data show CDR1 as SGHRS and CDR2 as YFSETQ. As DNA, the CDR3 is TGCGCCAGCAGCTTAGCGGGTAGTAGCTACGAGCAGTACTTC. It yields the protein CASSLAGSSYEQYF.

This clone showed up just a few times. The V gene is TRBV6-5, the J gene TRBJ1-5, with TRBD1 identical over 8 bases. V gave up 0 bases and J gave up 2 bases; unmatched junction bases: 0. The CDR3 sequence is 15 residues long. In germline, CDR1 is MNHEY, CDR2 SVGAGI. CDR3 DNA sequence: TGTGCCAGCAGTTACTCGGGACAGGGCAATCAGCCCCAGCATTTT. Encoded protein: CASSYSGQGNQPQHF.

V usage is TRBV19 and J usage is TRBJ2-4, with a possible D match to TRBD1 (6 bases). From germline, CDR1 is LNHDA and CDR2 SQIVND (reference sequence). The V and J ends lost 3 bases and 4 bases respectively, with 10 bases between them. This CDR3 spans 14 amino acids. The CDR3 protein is CASSISGTKNIQYF. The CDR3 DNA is TGTGCCAGTAGTATTTCCGGGACAAAAAACATTCAGTACTTC.

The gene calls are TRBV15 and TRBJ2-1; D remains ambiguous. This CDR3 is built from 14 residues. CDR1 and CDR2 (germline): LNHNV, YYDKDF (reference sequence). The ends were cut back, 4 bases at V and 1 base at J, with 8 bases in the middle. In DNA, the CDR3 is TGTGCCACCAGCATCCCCGGTTCCTACAATGAGCAGTTCTTC. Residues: CATSIPGSYNEQFF.

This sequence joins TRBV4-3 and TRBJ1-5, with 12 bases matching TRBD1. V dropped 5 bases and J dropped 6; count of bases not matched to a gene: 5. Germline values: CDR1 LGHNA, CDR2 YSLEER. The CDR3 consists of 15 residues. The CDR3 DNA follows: TGCGCCAGCAGCTTGGGGACAGGGGGCGGTCAGCCCCAGCATTTT. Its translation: CASSLGTGGGQPQHF.

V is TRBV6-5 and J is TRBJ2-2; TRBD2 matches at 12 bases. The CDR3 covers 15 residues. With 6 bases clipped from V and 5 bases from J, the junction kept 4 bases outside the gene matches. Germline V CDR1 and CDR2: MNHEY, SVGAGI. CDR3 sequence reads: CASSPGLAGTGELFF. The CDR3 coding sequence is TGTGCCAGCAGCCCAGGACTAGCGGGAACCGGGGAGCTGTTTTTT.

The CDR3 is CASRIGTNQETQYF. Here the CDR3 DNA reads TGTGCCAGCAGGATAGGGACAAACCAAGAGACCCAGTACTTC. V and J are TRBV6-5 and TRBJ2-5; a possible D gene is TRBD1 (6 bases). This CDR3 has 14 amino acids. The V gene lost 6 bases and the J gene lost 0 bases, with 11 bases spanning the gap. Germline CDR1 MNHEY, CDR2 SVGAGI.

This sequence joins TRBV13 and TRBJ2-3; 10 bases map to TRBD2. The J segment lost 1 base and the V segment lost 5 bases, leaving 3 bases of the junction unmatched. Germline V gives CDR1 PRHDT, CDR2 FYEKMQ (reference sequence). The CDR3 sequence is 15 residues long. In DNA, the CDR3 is TGTGCCAGCAGCACCGGGACTAGCGGCACAGATACGCAGTATTTT. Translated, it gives CASSTGTSGTDTQYF.

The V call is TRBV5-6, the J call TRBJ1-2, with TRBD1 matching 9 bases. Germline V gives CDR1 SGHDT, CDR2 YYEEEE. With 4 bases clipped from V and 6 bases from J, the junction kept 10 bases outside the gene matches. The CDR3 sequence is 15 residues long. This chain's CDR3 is CASSRRGRDRDGYTF. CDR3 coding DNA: TGTGCCAGCAGCCGGCGGGGGCGGGACAGGGATGGCTACACCTTC.

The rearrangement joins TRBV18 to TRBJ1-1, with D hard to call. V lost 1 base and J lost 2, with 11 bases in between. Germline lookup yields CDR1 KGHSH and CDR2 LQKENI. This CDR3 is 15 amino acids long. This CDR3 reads CASSPLAQGNTEAFF. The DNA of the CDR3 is TGTGCCAGCTCACCACTAGCCCAAGGAAACACTGAAGCTTTCTTT. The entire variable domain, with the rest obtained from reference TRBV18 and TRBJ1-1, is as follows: NAGVMQNPRHLVRRRGQEARLRCSPMKGHSHVYWYRQLPEEGLKFMVYLQKENIIDESGMPKERFSAEFPKEGPSILRIQQVVRGDSAAYFCASSPLAQGNTEAFFGQGTRLTVV.

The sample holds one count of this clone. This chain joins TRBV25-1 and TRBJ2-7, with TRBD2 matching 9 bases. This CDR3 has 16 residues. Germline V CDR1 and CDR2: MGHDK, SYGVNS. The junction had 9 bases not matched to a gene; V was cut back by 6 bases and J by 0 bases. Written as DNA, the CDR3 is TGTGCCAGCAGGTCCCCCGGTAGCGGGAGCTCCTACGAGCAGTACTTC. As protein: CASRSPGSGSSYEQYF.

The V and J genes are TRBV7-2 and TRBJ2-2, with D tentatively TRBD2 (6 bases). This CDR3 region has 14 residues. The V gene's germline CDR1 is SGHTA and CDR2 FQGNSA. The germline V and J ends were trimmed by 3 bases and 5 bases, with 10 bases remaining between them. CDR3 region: CASSLGGGTGELFF. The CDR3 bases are TGTGCCAGCAGCTTGGGGGGAGGTACCGGGGAGCTGTTTTTT.

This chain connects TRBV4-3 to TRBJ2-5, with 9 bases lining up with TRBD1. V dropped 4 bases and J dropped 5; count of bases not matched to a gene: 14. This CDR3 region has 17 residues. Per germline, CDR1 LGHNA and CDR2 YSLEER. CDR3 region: CASSPIPGTGKGETQYF. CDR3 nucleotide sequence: TGCGCCAGCAGCCCGATACCGGGGACAGGGAAAGGGGAGACCCAGTACTTC.

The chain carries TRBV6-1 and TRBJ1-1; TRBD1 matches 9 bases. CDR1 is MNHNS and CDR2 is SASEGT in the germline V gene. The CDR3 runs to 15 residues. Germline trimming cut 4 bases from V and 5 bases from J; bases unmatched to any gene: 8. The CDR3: CASSAAGTGKTEAFF. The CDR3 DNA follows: TGTGCCAGCAGTGCAGCCGGGACAGGGAAGACTGAAGCTTTCTTT.

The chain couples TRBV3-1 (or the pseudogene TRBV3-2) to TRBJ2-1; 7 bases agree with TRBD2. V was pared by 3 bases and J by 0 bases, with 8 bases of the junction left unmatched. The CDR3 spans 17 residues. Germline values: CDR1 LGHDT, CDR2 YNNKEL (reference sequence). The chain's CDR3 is CASSHYLAASSYNEQFF. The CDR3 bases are TGTGCCAGCAGCCACTACCTAGCGGCGAGCTCCTACAATGAGCAGTTCTTC.

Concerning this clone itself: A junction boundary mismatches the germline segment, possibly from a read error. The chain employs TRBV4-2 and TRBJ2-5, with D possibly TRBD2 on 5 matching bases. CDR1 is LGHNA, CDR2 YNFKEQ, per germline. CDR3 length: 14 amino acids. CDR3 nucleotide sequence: TGTGCCAACAGCCAAGAACTAGTCCAAGAGACCCAGTACTTC. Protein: CANSQELVQETQYF.

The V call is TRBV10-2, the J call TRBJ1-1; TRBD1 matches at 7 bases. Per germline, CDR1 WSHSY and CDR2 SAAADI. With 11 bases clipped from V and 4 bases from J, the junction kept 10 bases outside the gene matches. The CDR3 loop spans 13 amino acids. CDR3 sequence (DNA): TGCGCCGGCAAACCTACAGGGGCCACTGAAGCTTTCTTT. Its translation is CAGKPTGATEAFF.

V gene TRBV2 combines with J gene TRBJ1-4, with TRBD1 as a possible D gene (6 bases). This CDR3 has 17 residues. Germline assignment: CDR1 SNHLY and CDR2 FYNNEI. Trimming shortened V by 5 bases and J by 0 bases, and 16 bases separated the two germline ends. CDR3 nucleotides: TGTGCCAGCAGTTCCTCACGGACAGCCCCAACTAATGAAAAACTGTTTTTT. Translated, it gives CASSSSRTAPTNEKLFF.

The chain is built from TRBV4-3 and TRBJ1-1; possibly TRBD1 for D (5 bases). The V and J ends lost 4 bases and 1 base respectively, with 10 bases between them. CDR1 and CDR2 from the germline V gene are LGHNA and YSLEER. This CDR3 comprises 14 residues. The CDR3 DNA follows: TGCGCCAGCAGCCGGACAACGGGGAACACTGAAGCTTTCTTT. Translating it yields CASSRTTGNTEAFF.

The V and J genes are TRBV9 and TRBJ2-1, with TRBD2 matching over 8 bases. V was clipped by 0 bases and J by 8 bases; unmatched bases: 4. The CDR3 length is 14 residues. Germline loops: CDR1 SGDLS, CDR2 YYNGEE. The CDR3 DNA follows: TGTGCCAGCAGCGTAGCTTCGGGAGGGGATGAGCAGTTCTTC. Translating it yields CASSVASGGDEQFF.

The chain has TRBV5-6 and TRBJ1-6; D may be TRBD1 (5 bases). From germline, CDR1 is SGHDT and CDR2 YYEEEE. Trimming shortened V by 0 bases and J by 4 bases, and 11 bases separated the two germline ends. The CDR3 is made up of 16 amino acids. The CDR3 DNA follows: TGTGCCAGCAGCTTGGTCCCAAGGGGATATAATTCACCCCTCCACTTT. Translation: CASSLVPRGYNSPLHF.

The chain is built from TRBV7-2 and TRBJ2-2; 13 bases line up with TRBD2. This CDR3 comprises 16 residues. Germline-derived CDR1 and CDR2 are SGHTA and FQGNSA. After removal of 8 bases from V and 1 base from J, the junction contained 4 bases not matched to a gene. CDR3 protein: CASPTSGGVNTGELFF. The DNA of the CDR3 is TGTGCCAGCCCAACTAGCGGGGGGGTGAACACCGGGGAGCTGTTTTTT.

CDR3 sequence: CASSYRDTDTQYF. CDR3 coding DNA: TGTGCCAGCAGTTACCGGGACACAGATACGCAGTATTTT. The J gene is TRBJ2-3, the V gene TRBV6-6, with D possibly being TRBD2 (5 bases). The V gene lost 2 bases and the J gene lost 2 bases, with 5 bases spanning the gap. In germline, CDR1 is MNHNY, CDR2 SVGAGI (reference sequence). The CDR3 contains 13 residues.

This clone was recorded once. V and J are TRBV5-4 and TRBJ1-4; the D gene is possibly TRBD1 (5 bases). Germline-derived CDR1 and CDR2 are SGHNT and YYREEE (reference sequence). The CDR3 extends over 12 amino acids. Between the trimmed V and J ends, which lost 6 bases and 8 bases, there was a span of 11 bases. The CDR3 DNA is TGTGCCAGCACCAGATCAGGGGAAAAACTGTTTTTT. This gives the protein CASTRSGEKLFF.

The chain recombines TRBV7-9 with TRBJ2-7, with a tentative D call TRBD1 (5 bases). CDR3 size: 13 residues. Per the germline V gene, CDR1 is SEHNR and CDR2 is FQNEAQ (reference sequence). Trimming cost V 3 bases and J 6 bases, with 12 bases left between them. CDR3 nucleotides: TGTGCCAGCAGCTTGGGGTCGACAGCCGAGCAGTACTTC. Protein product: CASSLGSTAEQYF.

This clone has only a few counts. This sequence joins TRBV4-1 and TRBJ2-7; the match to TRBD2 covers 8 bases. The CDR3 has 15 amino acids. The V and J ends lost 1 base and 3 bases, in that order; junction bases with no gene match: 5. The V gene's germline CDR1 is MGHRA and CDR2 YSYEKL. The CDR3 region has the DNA TGCGCCAGCAGCCAAGCGGGGAGCGGGGGCTACGAGCAGTACTTC. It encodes CASSQAGSGGYEQYF.